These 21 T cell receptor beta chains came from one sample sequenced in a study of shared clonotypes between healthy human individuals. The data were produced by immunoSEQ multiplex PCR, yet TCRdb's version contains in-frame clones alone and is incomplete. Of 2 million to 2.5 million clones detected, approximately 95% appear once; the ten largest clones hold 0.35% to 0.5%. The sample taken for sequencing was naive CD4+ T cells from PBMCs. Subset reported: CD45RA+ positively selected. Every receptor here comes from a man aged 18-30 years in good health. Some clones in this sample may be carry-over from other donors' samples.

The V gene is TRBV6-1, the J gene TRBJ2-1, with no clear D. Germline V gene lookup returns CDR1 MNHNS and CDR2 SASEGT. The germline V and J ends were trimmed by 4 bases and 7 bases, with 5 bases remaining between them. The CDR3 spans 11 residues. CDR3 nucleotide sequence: TGTGCCAGCAGTGCATCTAATGAGCAGTTCTTC. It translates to CASSASNEQFF.

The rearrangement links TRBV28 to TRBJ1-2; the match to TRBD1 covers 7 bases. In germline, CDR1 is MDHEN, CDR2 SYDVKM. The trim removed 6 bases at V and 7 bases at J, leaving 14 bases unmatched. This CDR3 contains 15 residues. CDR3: CASRPYRGGLSGYTF. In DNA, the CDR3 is TGTGCCAGCAGGCCATACAGGGGTGGGTTGAGTGGCTACACCTTC.

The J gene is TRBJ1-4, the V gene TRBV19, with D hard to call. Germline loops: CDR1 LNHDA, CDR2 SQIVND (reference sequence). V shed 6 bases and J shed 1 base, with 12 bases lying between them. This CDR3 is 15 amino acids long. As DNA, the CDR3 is TGTGCCAGTAGCGACCGAGGAGGAACTAATGAAAAACTGTTTTTT. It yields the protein CASSDRGGTNEKLFF.

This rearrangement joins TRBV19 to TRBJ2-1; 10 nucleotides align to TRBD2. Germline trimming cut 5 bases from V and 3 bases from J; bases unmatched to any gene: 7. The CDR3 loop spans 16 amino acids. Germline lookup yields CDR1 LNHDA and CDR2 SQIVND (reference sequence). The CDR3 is CASSGGLAANYNEQFF. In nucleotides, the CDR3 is TGTGCCAGTAGTGGTGGACTAGCGGCCAACTACAATGAGCAGTTCTTC. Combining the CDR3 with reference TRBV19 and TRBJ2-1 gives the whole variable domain DGGITQSPKYLFRKEGQNVTLSCEQNLNHDAMYWYRQDPGQGLRLIYYSQIVNDFQKGDIAEGYSVSREKKESFPLTVTSAQKNPTAFYLCASSGGLAANYNEQFFGPGTRLTVL.

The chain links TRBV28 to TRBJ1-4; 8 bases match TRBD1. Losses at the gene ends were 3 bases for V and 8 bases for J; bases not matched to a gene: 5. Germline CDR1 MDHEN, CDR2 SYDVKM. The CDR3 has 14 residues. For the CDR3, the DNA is TGTGCCAGCAGTTTGGGACAGGAGGGAGAAAAACTGTTTTTT. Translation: CASSLGQEGEKLFF.

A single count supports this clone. The chain's CDR3 is CASSSRASNTGELFF. The CDR3 DNA follows: TGTGCCAGCAGCTCGAGGGCATCGAACACCGGGGAGCTGTTTTTT. The rearrangement links TRBV5-4 to TRBJ2-2, with D perhaps matching TRBD2 (5 bases). The germline V and J ends were trimmed by 3 bases and 0 bases, with 9 bases remaining between them. The CDR3 is 15 amino acids. The germline CDR1 and CDR2 sequences are SGHNT and YYREEE (reference sequence). Full variable domain (rest looked up from reference TRBV5-4 and TRBJ2-2): ETGVTQSPTHLIKTRGQQVTLRCSSQSGHNTVSWYQQALGQGPQFIFQYYREEENGRGNFPPRFSGLQFPNYSSELNVNALELDDSALYLCASSSRASNTGELFFGEGSRLTVL.

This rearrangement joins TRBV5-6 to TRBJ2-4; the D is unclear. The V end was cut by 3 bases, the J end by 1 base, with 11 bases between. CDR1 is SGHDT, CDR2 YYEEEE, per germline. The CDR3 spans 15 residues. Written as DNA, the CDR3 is TGTGCCAGCAGCTCGGGCCCTTTTGCCAAAAACATTCAGTACTTC. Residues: CASSSGPFAKNIQYF.

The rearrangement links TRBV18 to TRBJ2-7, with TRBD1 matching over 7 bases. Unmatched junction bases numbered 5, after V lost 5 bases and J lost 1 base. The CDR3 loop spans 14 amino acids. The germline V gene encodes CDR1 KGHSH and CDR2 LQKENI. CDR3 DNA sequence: TGTGCCAGCTCATTAACAGGGGTATCCTACGAGCAGTACTTC. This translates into CASSLTGVSYEQYF.

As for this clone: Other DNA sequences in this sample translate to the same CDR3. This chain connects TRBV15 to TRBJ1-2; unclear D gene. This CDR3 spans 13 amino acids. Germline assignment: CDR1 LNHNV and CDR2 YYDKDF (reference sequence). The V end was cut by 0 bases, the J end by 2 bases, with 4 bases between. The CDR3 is CATSRDRNYGYTF. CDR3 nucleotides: TGTGCCACCAGCAGAGACAGAAACTATGGCTACACCTTC.

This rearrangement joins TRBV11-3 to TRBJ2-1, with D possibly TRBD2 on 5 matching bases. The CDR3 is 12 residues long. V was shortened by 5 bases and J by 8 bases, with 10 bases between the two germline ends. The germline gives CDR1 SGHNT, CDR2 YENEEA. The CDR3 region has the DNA TGTGCCAGCAGCGAACCCGGGGATGAGCAGTTCTTC. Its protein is CASSEPGDEQFF.

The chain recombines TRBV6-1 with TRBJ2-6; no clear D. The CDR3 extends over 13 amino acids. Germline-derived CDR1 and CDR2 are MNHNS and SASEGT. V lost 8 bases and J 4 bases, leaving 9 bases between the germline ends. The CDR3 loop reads CASQRSGANVLTF. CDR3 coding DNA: TGTGCCAGCCAGAGGTCAGGGGCCAACGTCCTGACTTTC.

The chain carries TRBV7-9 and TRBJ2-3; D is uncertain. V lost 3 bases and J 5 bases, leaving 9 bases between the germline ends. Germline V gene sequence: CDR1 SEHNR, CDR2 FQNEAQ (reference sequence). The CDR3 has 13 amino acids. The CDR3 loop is CASSFSQVDTQYF. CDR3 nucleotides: TGTGCCAGCAGCTTTTCGCAGGTAGATACGCAGTATTTT.

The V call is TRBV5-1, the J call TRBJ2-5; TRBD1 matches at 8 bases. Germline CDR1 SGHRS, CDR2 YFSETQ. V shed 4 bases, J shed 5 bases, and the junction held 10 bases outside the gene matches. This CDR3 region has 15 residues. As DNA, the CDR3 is TGCGCCAGCAGCAAACCTCAGGGGGCGCTGGAGACCCAGTACTTC. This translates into CASSKPQGALETQYF.

CDR3: CASTFHLRLETSGLKHEQFF. The CDR3 DNA reads TGTGCCAGCACTTTCCACCTTCGACTAGAGACTAGCGGGCTTAAGCATGAGCAGTTCTTC. The chain has TRBV28 and TRBJ2-1, with TRBD2 matching 10 bases. CDR3 length: 20 residues. J was trimmed by 8 bases and V by 7 bases; bases with no gene match: 26. Germline V gives CDR1 MDHEN, CDR2 SYDVKM.

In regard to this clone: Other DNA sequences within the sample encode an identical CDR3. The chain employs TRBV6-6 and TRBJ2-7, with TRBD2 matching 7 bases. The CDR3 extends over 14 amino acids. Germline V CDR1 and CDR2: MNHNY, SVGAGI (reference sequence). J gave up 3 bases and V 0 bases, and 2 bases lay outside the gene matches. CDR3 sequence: CASSYSRTSYEQYF. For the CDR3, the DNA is TGTGCCAGCAGTTACTCGAGGACTAGCTACGAGCAGTACTTC.

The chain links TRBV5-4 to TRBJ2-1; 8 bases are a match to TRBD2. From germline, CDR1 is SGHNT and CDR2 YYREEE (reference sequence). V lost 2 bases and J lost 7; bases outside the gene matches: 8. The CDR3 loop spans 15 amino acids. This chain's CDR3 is CASSFTTGGLNEQFF. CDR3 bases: TGTGCCAGCAGCTTCACAACGGGAGGGTTGAATGAGCAGTTCTTC.

CDR3 in amino acids: CASSISQGTYEQYF. DNA of the CDR3: TGTGCCAGTAGTATATCGCAGGGCACTTACGAGCAGTACTTC. The chain couples TRBV19 to TRBJ2-7, with a possible D match to TRBD1 (5 bases). Germline V CDR1 and CDR2: LNHDA, SQIVND (reference sequence). The CDR3 is 14 amino acids. V lost 2 bases to trimming and J lost 4 bases, with 12 bases between them.

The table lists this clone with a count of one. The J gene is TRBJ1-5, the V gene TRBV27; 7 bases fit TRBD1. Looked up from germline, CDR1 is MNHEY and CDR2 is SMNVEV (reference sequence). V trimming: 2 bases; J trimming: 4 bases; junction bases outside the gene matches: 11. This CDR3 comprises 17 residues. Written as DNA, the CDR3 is TGTGCCAGCAGTTTAGGGTACAGGGGAGGTGCAAATCAGCCCCAGCATTTT. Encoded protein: CASSLGYRGGANQPQHF.

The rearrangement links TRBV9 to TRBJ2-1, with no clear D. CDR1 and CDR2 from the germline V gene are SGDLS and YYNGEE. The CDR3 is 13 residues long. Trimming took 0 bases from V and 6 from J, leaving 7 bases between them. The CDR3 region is CASSVALFNEQFF. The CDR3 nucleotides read TGTGCCAGCAGCGTAGCACTATTCAATGAGCAGTTCTTC.

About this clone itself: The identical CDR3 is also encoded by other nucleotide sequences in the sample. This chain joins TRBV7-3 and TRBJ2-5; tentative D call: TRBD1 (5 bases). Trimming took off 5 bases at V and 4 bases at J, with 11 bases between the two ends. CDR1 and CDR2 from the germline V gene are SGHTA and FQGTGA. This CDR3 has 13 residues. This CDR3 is CASSQGQGETQYF. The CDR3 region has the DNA TGTGCCAGCAGCCAAGGGCAGGGAGAGACCCAGTACTTC.

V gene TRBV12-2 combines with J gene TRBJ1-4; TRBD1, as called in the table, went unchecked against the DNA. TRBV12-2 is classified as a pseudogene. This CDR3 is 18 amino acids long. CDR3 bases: TGTGCAAGTCGCCAGAGGTGTGTCGAGCCACAGGGAGAAGAAAAACTGTTTTTT. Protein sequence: CASRQRCVEPQGEEKLFF.